These 21 T cell receptor beta chains originate from one sample sequenced in a study of low-dose radiotherapy and immunotherapy resistance in tumors. Gene-specific TRAV and TRBV primers were used for first-strand cDNA, covering alpha and beta chains. It was with a constant-region primer and a V-primer adapter that TCRs were amplified over around 20 PCR cycles. MiXCR was run by TCRdb on the reads, yielding one entry per CDR3 protein. The sample lists 35,000 to 50,000 distinct CDR3 sequences, around 30% occurring once. The time point denotes: before trial treatment. The sample consisted of PBMCs, taken before treatment. The origin of the receptors is a male donor with gallbladder cancer.

In the case of this clonotype: A clone one base away is much larger, so this may be a read error. The chain carries TRBV7-2 and TRBJ2-1; D might be TRBD1 or TRBD2, each matching 6 bases. This CDR3 comprises 15 residues. CDR1 is SGHTA and CDR2 is FQGNSA in the germline V gene. Trimming removed 5 bases at V and 10 bases at J, with 21 bases between. CDR3 sequence: CASSRGTLPRYEQFF. The CDR3 nucleotides are TGTGCCAGCAGCAGGGGGACTCTACCCCGCTACGAGCAGTTCTTC. The full variable domain, completed using reference TRBV7-2 and TRBJ2-1, is GAGVSQSPSNKVTEKGKDVELRCDPISGHTALYWYRQSLGQGLEFLIYFQGNSAPDKSGLPSDRFSAERTGGSVSTLTIQRTQQEDSAVYLCASSRGTLPRYEQFFGPGTRLTVL.

The rearrangement joins TRBV3-1 to TRBJ2-3, with D possibly TRBD1 on 6 matching bases. The CDR3 totals 19 residues. Germline CDR1 LGHDT, CDR2 YNNKEL (reference sequence). The V end lost 0 bases, the J end lost 1 base, and 20 bases lay between the germline ends. CDR3: CASSQEWMGTGSGTDTQYF. The CDR3 nucleotides are TGTGCCAGCAGCCAAGAGTGGATGGGAACAGGGAGCGGCACAGATACGCAGTATTTT.

The chain couples TRBV5-4 to TRBJ1-1, with TRBD1 matching over 7 bases. There are 16 residues in the CDR3. The trim removed 4 bases at V and 2 bases at J, leaving 11 bases unmatched. The germline gives CDR1 SGHNT, CDR2 YYREEE (reference sequence). The CDR3 reads CASSRAGDRRNTEAFF. The CDR3 nucleotides read TGTGCCAGCAGCCGAGCAGGGGACAGAAGAAACACTGAAGCTTTCTTT.

In this sample, this clonotype turned up many times. The chain carries TRBV18 and TRBJ1-3; D unresolved. The germline CDR1 and CDR2 sequences are KGHSH and LQKENI. V shed 3 bases and J shed 1 base, with 7 bases lying between them. This CDR3 spans 14 amino acids. The CDR3 protein is CASSPPLSGNTIYF. The CDR3 nucleotides are TGTGCCAGCTCACCTCCGTTATCTGGAAACACCATATATTTT. Using reference TRBV18 and TRBJ1-3 for the parts outside the CDR3, the full variable domain is NAGVMQNPRHLVRRRGQEARLRCSPMKGHSHVYWYRQLPEEGLKFMVYLQKENIIDESGMPKERFSAEFPKEGPSILRIQQVVRGDSAAYFCASSPPLSGNTIYFGEGSWLTVV.

This clonotype appeared many times. This chain joins TRBV12-3 or TRBV12-4 and TRBJ2-5, with D perhaps matching TRBD1 or TRBD2 (6 bases each). This CDR3 is built from 14 residues. Trimming stripped 6 bases from V and 5 bases from J, with 16 bases between. This chain's CDR3 is CASRQSGGGETQYF. The CDR3 DNA reads as TGTGCCAGCAGGCAGAGCGGAGGGGGGGAGACCCAGTACTTC.

Sample share makes this clonotype medium-sized (0.01 to 0.1%). The J gene is TRBJ1-1, the V gene TRBV5-1, with D unclear. The CDR3 runs to 15 residues. The V end was cut by 4 bases, the J end by 4 bases, with 17 bases between. Germline values: CDR1 SGHRS, CDR2 YFSETQ. The CDR3 region is CASSADQAGITEAFF. The CDR3 DNA follows: TGCGCCAGCAGCGCGGACCAGGCTGGGATCACTGAAGCTTTCTTT.

The chain is built from TRBV5-1 and TRBJ2-7; D unclear. The CDR3 extends over 13 amino acids. V was trimmed by 0 bases and J by 5 bases, leaving 9 bases between them. Germline V gene sequence: CDR1 SGHRS, CDR2 YFSETQ. CDR3 loop: CASSLGPLDEQYF. DNA of the CDR3: TGCGCCAGCAGCTTGGGTCCACTTGACGAGCAGTACTTC.

The rearrangement uses TRBV5-1 and TRBJ2-7; no clear D. V was trimmed by 1 base and J by 0 bases, leaving 14 bases between them. The CDR3 is 16 residues long. Germline V lookup: CDR1 SGHRS, CDR2 YFSETQ. CDR3 residues: CASSLSPGRSSYEQYF. The CDR3 DNA reads as TGCGCCAGCAGCTTGTCCCCGGGCCGGAGCTCCTACGAGCAGTACTTC.

The V call is TRBV19, the J call TRBJ2-2; perhaps TRBD2 as D (5 bases). Germline assignment: CDR1 LNHDA and CDR2 SQIVND (reference sequence). V was cut by 4 bases and J by 4 bases, with 16 bases left in between. CDR3 length equals 16 residues. The CDR3 here is CASSRMRALVTGELFF. The CDR3 region has the DNA TGTGCCAGTAGTAGGATGAGGGCCCTCGTCACCGGGGAGCTGTTTTTT.

This clonotype was seen at least ten times. The chain is built from TRBV12-3 or TRBV12-4 and TRBJ2-7, with 8 positions matching TRBD2. The J segment lost 3 bases and the V segment lost 8 bases, leaving 6 bases of the junction unmatched. The CDR3 has 13 residues. The CDR3 region has the DNA TGTGCCAGCTGTAGCGGGGCCATCTACGAGCAGTACTTC. Its protein product is CASCSGAIYEQYF.

Note on this clonotype: A far larger clone is one nucleotide away, so this likely arose from a read error. V and J are TRBV27 and TRBJ2-7; a possible D gene is TRBD1 (6 bases). The CDR3 extends over 13 amino acids. Germline CDR1 MNHEY, CDR2 SMNVEV (reference sequence). V dropped 0 bases and J dropped 7 bases, with 10 bases sitting between them. CDR3 loop: CASSLSRDNEQYF. For the CDR3, the DNA is TGTGCCAGCAGTTTATCTAGGGACAATGAGCAGTACTTC.

The chain joins TRBV6-2 or TRBV6-3 to TRBJ2-1; 8 bases line up with TRBD2. In germline, CDR1 is MNHEY, CDR2 SVGEGT. The CDR3 sequence is 16 residues long. J was trimmed by 3 bases and V by 1 base; bases with no gene match: 5. CDR3 nucleotides: TGTGCCAGCAGTTACTTAGCGGGACTTAGCTACAATGAGCAGTTCTTC. Amino acids: CASSYLAGLSYNEQFF.

Only a few counts were recorded for this clonotype. The chain uses TRBV27 and TRBJ2-7; D could derive from TRBD1 or TRBD2 (6 bases each). Germline CDR1 MNHEY, CDR2 SMNVEV (reference sequence). The CDR3 totals 14 residues. V shed 6 bases and J shed 3 bases, with 15 bases lying between them. CDR3 loop: CASSLRGPIYEQYF. Here the CDR3 DNA reads TGTGCCAGCAGCCTCCGGGGGCCCATCTACGAGCAGTACTTC.

This clonotype was detected many times. V is TRBV4-2 and J is TRBJ2-1; the D is unclear. The CDR3 is 16 amino acids. Germline V CDR1 and CDR2: LGHNA, YNFKEQ. V gave up 0 bases and J gave up 1 base, with 10 bases separating them. The DNA for the CDR3 is TGTGCCAGCAGCCAAGATCGGGTGGGGTCCTACAATGAGCAGTTCTTC. It encodes CASSQDRVGSYNEQFF.

This clonotype was recorded at least ten times. V and J are TRBV7-2 and TRBJ1-2; D remains unclear. The CDR3 is 12 amino acids. V was clipped by 5 bases and J by 4 bases, with 8 bases between them. From germline, CDR1 is SGHTA and CDR2 FQGNSA. The CDR3 is CASSPRSYGYTF. Here the CDR3 DNA reads TGTGCCAGCAGCCCCCGCTCCTATGGCTACACCTTC.

The rearrangement links TRBV7-2 to TRBJ2-7, with D unclear. The CDR3 totals 12 residues. Between the trimmed V and J ends, which lost 5 bases and 1 base, there was a span of 6 bases. Per germline, CDR1 SGHTA and CDR2 FQGNSA. For the CDR3, the DNA is TGTGCCAGCAGCCCTCCTTCCTACGAGCAGTACTTC. This encodes CASSPPSYEQYF. The whole variable domain, filled in from reference TRBV7-2 and TRBJ2-7, reads GAGVSQSPSNKVTEKGKDVELRCDPISGHTALYWYRQSLGQGLEFLIYFQGNSAPDKSGLPSDRFSAERTGGSVSTLTIQRTQQEDSAVYLCASSPPSYEQYFGPGTRLTVT.

This clonotype was detected a few times. The V and J genes are TRBV5-5 and TRBJ1-4, with TRBD1 as a possible D gene (5 bases). Trimming stripped 7 bases from V and 3 bases from J, with 16 bases between. This CDR3 contains 15 residues. Germline V CDR1 and CDR2: SGHKS, YYEKEE (reference sequence). CDR3 residues: CASASGQVANEKLFF. DNA of the CDR3: TGTGCCAGCGCCTCGGGGCAGGTCGCTAATGAAAAACTGTTTTTT.

The chain uses TRBV12-3 or TRBV12-4 and TRBJ2-7; TRBD1 agrees at 11 bases. V lost 6 bases and J lost 2; bases outside the gene matches: 3. This CDR3 region has 14 residues. CDR3 sequence: CASRTGQGAYEQYF. CDR3 nucleotides: TGTGCCAGCAGAACGGGACAGGGGGCCTACGAGCAGTACTTC.

J is TRBJ1-2 and V is TRBV6-2 or TRBV6-3, with D unresolved. The length of the CDR3 is 13 residues. Trimming shortened V by 5 bases and J by 8 bases, and 15 bases separated the two germline ends. In germline, CDR1 is MNHEY, CDR2 SVGEGT. The CDR3 nucleotides are TGTGCCAGCAGTACACAGCTTTTCTACGGCTACACCTTC. Translation gives CASSTQLFYGYTF.

This clonotype was found many times. V is TRBV7-9 and J is TRBJ1-4, with no clear D. Trimming pared 0 bases from V and 8 bases from J, leaving 10 bases between. This CDR3 has 14 amino acids. Germline V gene data show CDR1 as SEHNR and CDR2 as FQNEAQ (reference sequence). The CDR3 loop is CASSLADGDEKLFF. Written as DNA, the CDR3 is TGTGCCAGCAGCTTAGCGGACGGCGACGAAAAACTGTTTTTT.

This clonotype was recorded many times. V gene TRBV4-1 combines with J gene TRBJ2-3; 7 bases agree with TRBD2. From germline, CDR1 is MGHRA and CDR2 YSYEKL. Germline trimming cut 6 bases from V and 1 base from J; bases unmatched to any gene: 10. There are 16 residues in the CDR3. CDR3 DNA sequence: TGCGCCAGCAGATCAAGGGCGAGCGGGGGCACAGATACGCAGTATTTT. Translation gives CASRSRASGGTDTQYF.